What follows are 20 T cell receptor beta chains derived from one specimen sequenced in a study of CD8+ T cells in alopecia areata. cDNA serving as the sequencing template came from extracted, reverse transcribed RNA. Here immunoSEQ multiplex PCR was the method, and the copy in TCRdb shows in-frame clones only, minus some. The table records 140,000 to 150,000 clones, around 50% of them present only once. Material: CD4+ T cells sorted from blood, obtained at week 0. These receptors all come from a human donor with alopecia areata.

This clone appeared a few times. The chain links TRBV7-2 to TRBJ2-3, with a weak D call TRBD2 (5 bases). This CDR3 has 15 amino acids. With 2 bases removed from V and 0 bases from J, the gap between germline ends came to 9 bases. Germline CDR1 reads SGHTA; CDR2 reads FQGNSA. The CDR3 DNA sequence: TGTGCCAGCAGCTTATCCCGGGGTAGCACAGATACGCAGTATTTT. Protein product: CASSLSRGSTDTQYF. The full variable domain, rest sourced from reference TRBV7-2 and TRBJ2-3, is GAGVSQSPSNKVTEKGKDVELRCDPISGHTALYWYRQSLGQGLEFLIYFQGNSAPDKSGLPSDRFSAERTGGSVSTLTIQRTQQEDSAVYLCASSLSRGSTDTQYFGPGTRLTVL.

The CDR3 reads CASSFSGTNNEKLFF. The CDR3 bases are TGCGCCAGCAGCTTTTCCGGGACAAATAATGAAAAACTGTTTTTT. The rearrangement uses TRBV5-1 and TRBJ1-4; perhaps TRBD1 as D (6 bases). Looked up from germline, CDR1 is SGHRS and CDR2 is YFSETQ. This CDR3 is 15 amino acids long. V was shortened by 2 bases and J by 4 bases, with 12 bases between the two germline ends.

The CDR3, as DNA: TGTGCCAGCAGCCCCGGACTGCACGGGGAGACCCAGTACTTC. It yields the protein CASSPGLHGETQYF. The chain employs TRBV7-9 and TRBJ2-5; TRBD2 is a possible D gene (5 bases). Germline-derived CDR1 and CDR2 are SEHNR and FQNEAQ (reference sequence). The CDR3 consists of 14 residues. V was clipped by 5 bases and J by 5 bases, with 15 bases between them.

This clone was seen a handful of times. The J gene is TRBJ2-1, the V gene TRBV6-6; a weak D match, TRBD1 (6 bases). CDR3 length: 13 amino acids. The germline V and J ends were trimmed by 7 bases and 5 bases, with 12 bases remaining between them. Germline V lookup: CDR1 MNHNY, CDR2 SVGAGI (reference sequence). CDR3 DNA: TGTGCCAGCATGAGGGGGATAAACAATGAGCAGTTCTTC. It translates to CASMRGINNEQFF.

This chain links TRBV29-1 with TRBJ1-6; D not certain. Germline loops: CDR1 SQVTM, CDR2 ANQGSEA. V was clipped by 6 bases and J by 6 bases, with 12 bases between them. CDR3 length: 13 residues. The CDR3 DNA sequence: TGCAGCGTCCTGACTGATATTAATTCACCCCTCCACTTT. Amino acids: CSVLTDINSPLHF.

The rearrangement joins TRBV7-9 to TRBJ2-6; no clear D gene. CDR3 length equals 14 residues. V was shortened by 0 bases and J by 2 bases, with 2 bases between the two germline ends. The germline gives CDR1 SEHNR, CDR2 FQNEAQ (reference sequence). The CDR3 here is CASSLATGANVLTF. CDR3 sequence (DNA): TGTGCCAGCAGCTTAGCGACTGGGGCCAACGTCCTGACTTTC.

The rearrangement uses TRBV29-1 and TRBJ2-7; D is unclear. CDR1 and CDR2 from the germline V gene are SQVTM and ANQGSEA. There are 12 residues in the CDR3. Deletions cut 6 bases from V and 6 bases from J, with 15 bases between. The CDR3 DNA follows: TGCAGCGTCGACCTCCCGGGTGGCGAGCAGTACTTC. It codes for CSVDLPGGEQYF.

The chain combines TRBV30 with TRBJ1-2; TRBD1 agrees at 10 bases. Germline CDR1 GTSNPN, CDR2 SVGIG (reference sequence). V dropped 0 bases and J dropped 7; count of bases not matched to a gene: 11. The CDR3 sequence is 16 residues long. The CDR3 DNA follows: TGTGCCTGGAGTGTAGGGGGCACCGGGACAGGGGTTGGCTACACCTTC. Encoded protein: CAWSVGGTGTGVGYTF.

The chain joins TRBV19 to TRBJ2-3; 8 nucleotides line up with TRBD1. CDR1 is LNHDA, CDR2 SQIVND, per germline (reference sequence). The V and J ends lost 4 bases and 3 bases, in that order; junction bases with no gene match: 6. The CDR3 extends over 15 amino acids. CDR3 sequence reads: CASSSQGARTDTQYF. CDR3 sequence (DNA): TGTGCCAGTAGTAGCCAGGGGGCGCGGACAGATACGCAGTATTTT.

V and J are TRBV11-3 and TRBJ2-5; D not resolved. This CDR3 is built from 12 residues. Trimming removed 6 bases at V and 2 bases at J, with 7 bases between. Germline V lookup: CDR1 SGHNT, CDR2 YENEEA. This CDR3 is CASRYLQETQYF. The CDR3, as DNA: TGTGCCAGCAGATACTTGCAAGAGACCCAGTACTTC.

The genes are TRBV7-2 and TRBJ1-5; 8 nucleotides agree with TRBD1. The germline CDR1 and CDR2 sequences are SGHTA and FQGNSA. The CDR3 is made up of 14 amino acids. Unmatched junction bases numbered 1, after V lost 1 base and J lost 5 bases. The DNA of the CDR3 is TGTGCCAGCAGCTTAGTGACAGGGGATCAGCCCCAGCATTTT. Amino acid sequence: CASSLVTGDQPQHF.

This clone was observed once. The CDR3 region is CASSLGSGGALPYEQYF. In nucleotides, the CDR3 is TGTGCCAGCAGCTTAGGGAGCGGGGGGGCTTTGCCCTACGAGCAGTACTTC. V is TRBV13 and J is TRBJ2-7, with 10 nucleotides matching TRBD2. CDR1 is PRHDT, CDR2 FYEKMQ, per germline (reference sequence). Trimming at V came to 0 bases and at J to 2 bases, leaving 7 bases not matched to a gene. The CDR3 runs 17 residues.

A few counts support this clone. This rearrangement joins TRBV11-2 to TRBJ2-2, with D perhaps matching TRBD1 or TRBD2 (6 bases each). Germline assignment: CDR1 SGHAT and CDR2 FQNNGV. The V and J ends lost 4 bases and 2 bases respectively, with 14 bases between them. The CDR3 is 16 residues long. CDR3 loop: CASSSRGGPNTGELFF. Here the CDR3 DNA reads TGTGCCAGCAGCTCCCGAGGGGGGCCCAACACCGGGGAGCTGTTTTTT.

The chain is built from TRBV11-3 and TRBJ2-7; no firm D call. Germline CDR1 is SGHNT and CDR2 is YENEEA. Trimming left V 7 bases short and J 3 bases short, with 16 bases between. The CDR3 runs 14 residues. CDR3 sequence: CASTPPGRYYEQYF. CDR3 nucleotides: TGTGCCAGCACCCCTCCGGGCAGATACTACGAGCAGTACTTC.

This clone was found a few times. Written as DNA, the CDR3 is TGTGCCAGCAGTTTATCGGGCTACGAGCAGTACTTC. Translating it yields CASSLSGYEQYF. V gene TRBV28 combines with J gene TRBJ2-7; D ambiguous. The V and J ends lost 1 base and 3 bases respectively, with 4 bases between them. The CDR3 length is 12 residues. The germline CDR1 and CDR2 sequences are MDHEN and SYDVKM. Full variable domain (missing parts from reference TRBV28 and TRBJ2-7): DVKVTQSSRYLVKRTGEKVFLECVQDMDHENMFWYRQDPGLGLRLIYFSYDVKMKEKGDIPEGYSVSREKKERFSLILESASTNQTSMYLCASSLSGYEQYFGPGTRLTVT.

This chain connects TRBV7-2 to TRBJ2-3; TRBD2 matches 7 bases. Germline values: CDR1 SGHTA, CDR2 FQGNSA. This CDR3 has 15 residues. The V segment lost 6 bases and the J segment 4 bases; nucleotides outside the gene matches: 10. The CDR3 here is CASRRTSVSSDTQYF. CDR3 coding DNA: TGTGCCAGCAGACGTACTAGCGTGAGTTCAGATACGCAGTATTTT.

In its sample, this clone was seen a few times. CDR3 region: CASSFRKAGGLSYNEQFF. Here the CDR3 DNA reads TGTGCCAGCAGTTTCAGGAAGGCGGGGGGACTCTCCTACAATGAGCAGTTCTTC. The chain uses TRBV27 and TRBJ2-1, with 8 bases lining up with TRBD2. Germline assignment: CDR1 MNHEY and CDR2 SMNVEV (reference sequence). The CDR3 runs to 18 residues. Trimming removed 3 bases from V and 0 bases from J; junction bases left unmatched: 10.

In the case of this clone: Other DNA sequences of this sample code for an identical CDR3. V is TRBV7-2 and J is TRBJ2-5; the D is unclear. The ends were cut back, 5 bases at V and 2 bases at J, with 3 bases in the middle. Germline V gene lookup returns CDR1 SGHTA and CDR2 FQGNSA. The CDR3 has 11 residues. Here the CDR3 DNA reads TGTGCCAGCAGCGAACAAGAGACCCAGTACTTC. Translation: CASSEQETQYF.

The V gene is TRBV5-1, the J gene TRBJ1-2; possible D gene TRBD1, 5 bases. The CDR3 sequence is 12 residues long. Per germline, CDR1 SGHRS and CDR2 YFSETQ. With 5 bases removed from V and 4 bases from J, the gap between germline ends came to 9 bases. CDR3 protein: CASRTDSYGYTF. DNA for the CDR3: TGCGCCAGCAGAACTGACAGCTATGGCTACACCTTC.

The chain has TRBV29-1 and TRBJ1-1; D ambiguous. The germline V gene has CDR1 SQVTM and CDR2 ANQGSEA. V lost 7 bases, J lost 4 bases, and 7 bases lay in between. This CDR3 has 10 amino acids. Here the CDR3 reads CSARPTEAFF. CDR3 coding DNA: TGCAGCGCTCGACCCACTGAAGCTTTCTTT.